A few counts support the clone carrying this TCR beta chain. Its specificity is unknown. The data are from a study of T cell repertoires in cytomegalovirus infection. Whole-study context: Based on public TCR beta signatures, there were indications of CMV infection and of a matching HLA type.

Findings of the study overall: Ex vivo responses were dominated by HLA-C-restricted CMV-specific TCR beta clonotypes.

MiXCR was run by TCRdb on the reads, yielding one entry per CDR3 protein. Of about 740,000 distinct CDR3 sequences listed, less than 40% are singletons. The V gene's germline CDR1 is SGHKS and CDR2 YYEKEE (reference sequence). V lost 3 bases to trimming and J lost 5 bases, with 9 bases between them. This CDR3 has 13 amino acids. The chain links TRBV5-5 to TRBJ2-1; D is uncertain. Sequenced material: PBMCs. The receptor's source is a human donor in good health (CMV status not recorded). Some clones in this sample may be carry-over from other donors' samples. The CDR3 sequence: CASSSPGNNEQFF. CDR3 nucleotides: TGTGCCAGCAGCTCCCCCGGTAACAATGAGCAGTTCTTC.